One and the same sample provided the 20 T cell receptor beta chains below, sequenced in a study of preoperative IRX-2 immunotherapy in early breast cancer. The treatment here: preoperative locoregional IRX-2 cytokine immunotherapy. Clones were read by immunoSEQ multiplex PCR, and TCRdb kept only the in-frame ones, dropping some. The sample holds 3,700 or so clones, nearly 70% seen once. Sequencing was performed on tumor tissue, taken after IRX-2 immunotherapy. These receptors came from a human donor with breast cancer.

This chain connects TRBV18 to TRBJ2-3; TRBD2 aligns across 7 bases. J gave up 6 bases and V 0 bases, and 9 bases lay outside the gene matches. This CDR3 spans 16 amino acids. CDR1 is KGHSH, CDR2 LQKENI, per germline. The CDR3 nucleotides are TGTGCCAGCTCACCACCGGGAGGCGGGAGATCGGATACGCAGTATTTT. Translated, it gives CASSPPGGGRSDTQYF.

The chain couples TRBV28 to TRBJ1-2; TRBD1 matches 7 bases. The V and J ends lost 4 bases and 8 bases, in that order; junction bases with no gene match: 10. The length of the CDR3 is 14 residues. Germline CDR1 reads MDHEN; CDR2 reads SYDVKM. The CDR3 loop reads CASSSGQPSRGYTF. In nucleotides, the CDR3 is TGTGCCAGCAGTTCGGGACAGCCTTCGCGGGGCTACACCTTC.

This clone came up a few times. This sequence joins TRBV15 and TRBJ2-5; possibly TRBD1 for D (5 bases). The V end lost 1 base, the J end lost 1 base, and 7 bases lay between the germline ends. Germline lookup yields CDR1 LNHNV and CDR2 YYDKDF (reference sequence). This CDR3 has 14 residues. CDR3 DNA: TGTGCCACCAGCAGAGGGCAGGGCCAAGAGACCCAGTACTTC. Translation: CATSRGQGQETQYF.

The chain links TRBV7-6 to TRBJ2-2; 8 nucleotides match TRBD2. Looked up from germline, CDR1 is SGHVS and CDR2 is FNYEAQ. Trimming removed 5 bases from V and 1 base from J; junction bases left unmatched: 18. The CDR3 has 20 amino acids. In nucleotides, the CDR3 is TGTGCCAGCAGCCGCGGATTTGTGGGCGCGGGAGGCAGGAACACCGGGGAGCTGTTTTTT. Residues: CASSRGFVGAGGRNTGELFF.

J is TRBJ2-1 and V is TRBV6-8; D is unresolved. The V end lost 5 bases, the J end lost 1 base, and 6 bases lay between the germline ends. Germline-derived CDR1 and CDR2 are MNHGY and SAAAGT. The CDR3 extends over 13 amino acids. CDR3 sequence (DNA): TGTGCCAGCAGTCAGCCATCCTACAATGAGCAGTTCTTC. As protein: CASSQPSYNEQFF.

The CDR3 protein is CASSADRGLHGYTF. DNA of the CDR3: TGTGCCAGCAGTGCGGACAGGGGGCTTCATGGCTACACCTTC. The V call is TRBV25-1, the J call TRBJ1-2; TRBD1 matches at 11 bases. CDR3 length: 14 amino acids. J was trimmed by 6 bases and V by 4 bases; bases with no gene match: 4. Germline CDR1 MGHDK, CDR2 SYGVNS.

The chain joins TRBV7-1 to TRBJ2-1, with D possibly being TRBD1 (5 bases). TRBV7-1 is recorded as an ORF, its role being uncertain. The CDR3 is 15 amino acids. V lost 4 bases, J lost 5 bases, and 15 bases lay in between. The CDR3 DNA sequence: TGTGCCAGCAGCTTAGATTGGGGCAGGAACAATGAGCAGTTCTTC. Amino acids: CASSLDWGRNNEQFF.

This clone came up once. This CDR3 is CASSALLAVDTQYF. In DNA, the CDR3 is TGTGCCAGCAGCGCCCTACTAGCAGTAGATACGCAGTATTTT. V and J are TRBV6-8 and TRBJ2-3, with TRBD2 as a possible D gene (6 bases). CDR1 and CDR2 from the germline V gene are MNHGY and SAAAGT. There are 14 residues in the CDR3. The V end was cut by 6 bases, the J end by 5 bases, with 15 bases between.

The chain is built from TRBV6-8 and TRBJ2-5, with 10 bases that match TRBD2. The V and J ends lost 5 bases and 4 bases, in that order; junction bases with no gene match: 7. Germline assignment: CDR1 MNHGY and CDR2 SAAAGT. The CDR3 sequence is 15 residues long. This CDR3 reads CASSRLAGILETQYF. In DNA form, the CDR3 reads TGTGCCAGCAGTCGACTAGCGGGCATTCTAGAGACCCAGTACTTC.

This clone was counted once. The J gene is TRBJ1-1, the V gene TRBV5-1, with D tentatively TRBD1 (5 bases). The CDR3 runs 15 residues. Trimming took 0 bases from V and 1 from J, leaving 10 bases between them. In germline, CDR1 is SGHRS, CDR2 YFSETQ. The chain's CDR3 is CASSLGGRTNTEAFF. CDR3 coding DNA: TGCGCCAGCAGCTTGGGGGGCAGAACGAACACTGAAGCTTTCTTT. Together with reference TRBV5-1 and TRBJ1-1, the CDR3 gives the full variable domain: KAGVTQTPRYLIKTRGQQVTLSCSPISGHRSVSWYQQTPGQGLQFLFEYFSETQRNKGNFPGRFSGRQFSNSRSEMNVSTLELGDSALYLCASSLGGRTNTEAFFGQGTRLTVV.

The rearrangement uses TRBV6-4 and TRBJ1-5, with a tentative D call TRBD1 (6 bases). This CDR3 comprises 13 residues. The germline gives CDR1 MRHNA, CDR2 SNTAGT. Trimming removed 5 bases from V and 7 bases from J, with 12 bases in between. The CDR3 sequence: CASSKQGWQPQHF. As DNA, the CDR3 is TGTGCCAGCAGTAAACAGGGTTGGCAGCCCCAGCATTTT.

This chain links TRBV23-1 with TRBJ1-3, with D unresolved. TRBV23-1 carries the ORF label, with uncertain function. V lost 5 bases to trimming and J lost 0 bases, with 5 bases between them. This CDR3 comprises 13 residues. CDR3 sequence reads: CASSLSSGNTIYF. The CDR3 nucleotides read TGCGCCAGCAGTTTAAGCTCTGGAAACACCATATATTTT.

In this sample, this clone turned up a few times. The V gene is TRBV11-3, the J gene TRBJ2-2; TRBD2 is a possible D gene (5 bases). The V gene's germline CDR1 is SGHNT and CDR2 YENEEA. The CDR3 has 16 residues. The ends were cut back, 0 bases at V and 6 bases at J, with 14 bases in the middle. The chain's CDR3 is CASSLDRGWVPGELFF. DNA of the CDR3: TGTGCCAGCAGCTTAGATCGGGGATGGGTTCCCGGGGAGCTGTTTTTT.

The V call is TRBV6-8, the J call TRBJ2-1, with TRBD1 matching over 10 bases. This CDR3 contains 16 residues. The V gene end was trimmed by 6 bases and the J gene end by 8 bases; junction bases not matched to a gene: 13. The germline CDR1 and CDR2 sequences are MNHGY and SAAAGT. The CDR3 protein is CASSQPRDRGGHEQFF. The CDR3 DNA reads TGTGCCAGCAGCCAGCCCCGGGACAGGGGTGGACATGAGCAGTTCTTC.

The chain employs TRBV11-3 and TRBJ2-3; D could derive from TRBD1 or TRBD2 (5 bases each). The CDR3 loop spans 17 amino acids. V lost 5 bases and J lost 0, with 18 bases in between. Germline loops: CDR1 SGHNT, CDR2 YENEEA. CDR3 region: CASSGRQSGQSTDTQYF. CDR3 bases: TGTGCCAGCAGCGGCCGCCAGTCGGGGCAAAGCACAGATACGCAGTATTTT. Using reference TRBV11-3 and TRBJ2-3 for the parts outside the CDR3, the full variable domain is EAGVVQSPRYKIIEKKQPVAFWCNPISGHNTLYWYLQNLGQGPELLIRYENEEAVDDSQLPKDRFSAERLKGVDSTLKIQPAELGDSAVYLCASSGRQSGQSTDTQYFGPGTRLTVL.

This rearrangement joins TRBV23-1 to TRBJ1-2; TRBD1 is a possible D gene (6 bases). TRBV23-1 is an ORF, and what it does is uncertain. The V and J ends lost 6 bases and 0 bases respectively, with 14 bases between them. The length of the CDR3 is 15 residues. CDR3 residues: CASSQGGGPNYGYTF. The DNA of the CDR3 is TGCGCCAGCAGCCAAGGCGGGGGCCCTAACTATGGCTACACCTTC.

For the CDR3, the DNA is TGTGCCATCAGTGAGTCTCCAGGGGGTAACACCGGGGAGCTGTTTTTT. Its protein product is CAISESPGGNTGELFF. The chain uses TRBV10-3 and TRBJ2-2, with 7 bases that match TRBD1. Germline V gene sequence: CDR1 ENHRY, CDR2 SYGVKD. The CDR3 has 16 amino acids. The V gene end was trimmed by 0 bases and the J gene end by 2 bases; junction bases not matched to a gene: 3.

The J gene is TRBJ1-1, the V gene TRBV6-8, with D perhaps TRBD1 (6 bases). The CDR3 consists of 15 residues. V lost 6 bases and J 11 bases, leaving 25 bases between the germline ends. CDR1 and CDR2 (germline): MNHGY, SAAAGT. CDR3 sequence: CASSPHITGMVTAFF. The CDR3 nucleotides are TGTGCCAGCAGCCCCCACATAACAGGGATGGTCACGGCTTTCTTT.

This clone occurred a few times. The genes are TRBV10-1 and TRBJ2-1, with D unclear. This CDR3 spans 11 amino acids. From germline, CDR1 is WNHNN and CDR2 SYGVQD (reference sequence). V lost 0 bases, J lost 8 bases, and 2 bases lay in between. CDR3 sequence: CASSESDEQFF. The DNA for the CDR3 is TGCGCCAGCAGTGAGTCGGATGAGCAGTTCTTC.

The chain combines TRBV6-8 with TRBJ2-7; D gene uncertain. CDR3 length: 14 residues. From germline, CDR1 is MNHGY and CDR2 SAAAGT. The CDR3 bases are TGTGTCAGTAGTATAGAGCCGATCTCTTATGAGCAGTACTTC. Encoded protein: CVSSIEPISYEQYF.